Shown below are 11 T cell receptor beta chains from a single sample sequenced in a study of blood T cell repertoires in COVID-19. This table comes from immunoSEQ multiplex PCR, and its TCRdb copy is limited to in-frame clones, with some not included. This table holds approximately 290,000 clones, 80% to 90% found once. Sequencing input: PBMCs or T cells enriched from blood (not recorded which). The origin of the receptors is a woman aged 25 to 39 who had recovered from COVID-19.

The J gene is TRBJ2-1, the V gene TRBV5-1, with 11 bases matching TRBD2. V gave up 6 bases and J gave up 2 bases; unmatched junction bases: 10. Germline CDR1 reads SGHRS; CDR2 reads YFSETQ. The CDR3 has 17 amino acids. In nucleotides, the CDR3 is TGCGCCAGCACCTTCGGAACTAGCGGGGGTCCCTACAATGAGCAGTTCTTC. Translating it yields CASTFGTSGGPYNEQFF. Using reference TRBV5-1 and TRBJ2-1 for the parts outside the CDR3, the full variable domain is KAGVTQTPRYLIKTRGQQVTLSCSPISGHRSVSWYQQTPGQGLQFLFEYFSETQRNKGNFPGRFSGRQFSNSRSEMNVSTLELGDSALYLCASTFGTSGGPYNEQFFGPGTRLTVL.

The chain is built from TRBV7-9 and TRBJ1-1; D is unclear. V dropped 5 bases and J dropped 1 base, with 11 bases sitting between them. From germline, CDR1 is SEHNR and CDR2 FQNEAQ (reference sequence). The length of the CDR3 is 14 residues. The CDR3 DNA reads as TGTGCCAGCAGCCCCCCCCGGGGGAACACTGAAGCTTTCTTT. Translating it yields CASSPPRGNTEAFF.

CDR3 loop: CASSFRTREGNTIYF. CDR3 nucleotide sequence: TGTGCCAGCAGCTTCAGGACCAGGGAAGGAAACACCATATATTTT. The V call is TRBV5-6, the J call TRBJ1-3; perhaps TRBD1 as D (5 bases). The CDR3 covers 15 residues. Trimming left V 2 bases short and J 4 bases short, with 13 bases between. The germline gives CDR1 SGHDT, CDR2 YYEEEE.

The chain has TRBV29-1 and TRBJ2-2, with 10 positions matching TRBD1. This CDR3 contains 14 residues. CDR1 and CDR2 from the germline V gene are SQVTM and ANQGSEA. J lost 5 bases, V lost 6 bases, and 6 bases had no gene match. CDR3 in DNA: TGCAGCGTCGGGACAGGGGAAAGGACCGGGGAGCTGTTTTTT. It is translated as CSVGTGERTGELFF.

As for this clone: The sample has other DNA sequences that encode this CDR3 too. The chain links TRBV5-1 to TRBJ2-1; 11 bases fit TRBD2. CDR3 size: 15 residues. The J segment lost 7 bases and the V segment lost 0 bases, leaving 3 bases of the junction unmatched. Germline CDR1 SGHRS, CDR2 YFSETQ. The CDR3 here is CASSLALAGGNEQFF. The CDR3 region has the DNA TGCGCCAGCAGCTTGGCCTTAGCGGGAGGGAATGAGCAGTTCTTC.

The chain recombines TRBV11-1 with TRBJ1-6, with 9 positions matching TRBD1. The CDR3 sequence is 15 residues long. Germline V gives CDR1 SGHAT, CDR2 FQDESV (reference sequence). V gave up 5 bases and J gave up 13 bases; unmatched junction bases: 12. CDR3 nucleotides: TGTGCCAGCAGCGGCGGGACAGGGAACGCCAGGCCCCTCCACTTT. Translating gives CASSGGTGNARPLHF. The variable domain in full, with the rest retrieved from reference TRBV11-1 and TRBJ1-6, is EAEVAQSPRYKITEKSQAVAFWCDPISGHATLYWYRQILGQGPELLVQFQDESVVDDSQLPKDRFSAERLKGVDSTLKIQPAELGDSAMYLCASSGGTGNARPLHFGNGTRLTVT.

The chain combines TRBV21-1 with TRBJ1-3. TRBV21-1 is flagged as a pseudogene. The CDR3 runs 15 residues. The CDR3 coding sequence is TGTGCCAGCAGCGAAGAAGGGGGGGACGGAAACACCATATATTTT. Its translation: CASSEEGGDGNTIYF.

V and J are TRBV27 and TRBJ1-2; 7 nucleotides align to TRBD1. CDR1 and CDR2 (germline): MNHEY, SMNVEV (reference sequence). The CDR3 is 13 residues long. V gave up 5 bases and J gave up 6 bases; unmatched junction bases: 6. CDR3 region: CASSPRQGHGYTF. CDR3 sequence (DNA): TGTGCCAGCAGTCCTAGACAGGGCCATGGCTACACCTTC.

This chain's CDR3 is CASSIGASGIYEQYF. Written as DNA, the CDR3 is TGTGCCAGTAGTATAGGGGCTAGCGGGATCTACGAGCAGTACTTC. The chain employs TRBV19 and TRBJ2-7; 9 nucleotides agree with TRBD2. The CDR3 totals 15 residues. The germline gives CDR1 LNHDA, CDR2 SQIVND (reference sequence). Losses at the gene ends were 1 base for V and 3 bases for J; bases not matched to a gene: 4.

The chain employs TRBV5-4 and TRBJ2-4, with 8 bases lining up with TRBD2. V gave up 0 bases and J gave up 0 bases; unmatched junction bases: 11. CDR1 is SGHNT, CDR2 YYREEE, per germline (reference sequence). The CDR3 has 19 amino acids. CDR3 DNA: TGTGCCAGCAGCTTGGAAGGGGGACTAGGGCCACTAGCCAAAAACATTCAGTACTTC. Protein product: CASSLEGGLGPLAKNIQYF.

The CDR3 nucleotides read TGTGCCAGCAGGAGGGGGCGAGGCACAGATACGCAGTATTTT. This gives the protein CASRRGRGTDTQYF. The V call is TRBV6-5, the J call TRBJ2-3; 7 bases line up with TRBD1. Looked up from germline, CDR1 is MNHEY and CDR2 is SVGAGI. The V gene end was trimmed by 6 bases and the J gene end by 1 base; junction bases not matched to a gene: 4. The CDR3 spans 14 residues.